The 20 T cell receptor beta chains below all came from one sample that was sequenced in a study of Ad26.COV2.S vaccination and SARS-CoV-2 variants. Profiled with immunoSEQ multiplex PCR; TCRdb holds only in-frame clones, not every one. The table includes over 400,000 clones, around 92% detected once. Treatment in this sample: some 19 received Ad26.COV2.S at low or high dose, single or two shots; about 5 received placebo; per-sample allocation not given. Day 63 after the first injection of vaccine or placebo was the sampling time. This sample comprised peripheral blood, obtained in a trial of Ad26.COV2.S vaccine versus placebo. Source of these receptors: a person aged 18-65 years who received the Ad26.COV2.S COVID-19 vaccine or a placebo.

This clone appeared a few times. This chain uses TRBV29-1 with TRBJ2-2; D uncertain. CDR1 is SQVTM and CDR2 is ANQGSEA in the germline V gene. The CDR3 is made up of 11 amino acids. Trimming cost V 6 bases and J 7 bases, with 9 bases left between them. The CDR3 DNA sequence: TGCAGCGTCCACAGTGGCGGGGAGCTGTTTTTT. Protein product: CSVHSGGELFF.

The V gene is TRBV5-5, the J gene TRBJ2-7; 9 bases align to TRBD1. Germline assignment: CDR1 SGHKS and CDR2 YYEKEE (reference sequence). The junction had 14 bases not matched to a gene; V was cut back by 4 bases and J by 6 bases. The CDR3 runs 16 residues. The chain's CDR3 is CASSSTLTGGPLEQYF. The CDR3 DNA reads TGTGCCAGCAGCAGCACACTTACAGGGGGCCCTCTCGAGCAGTACTTC. The whole variable domain, filled in from reference TRBV5-5 and TRBJ2-7, reads DAGVTQSPTHLIKTRGQQVTLRCSPISGHKSVSWYQQVLGQGPQFIFQYYEKEERGRGNFPDRFSARQFPNYSSELNVNALLLGDSALYLCASSSTLTGGPLEQYFGPGTRLTVT.

The V gene is TRBV6-5, the J gene TRBJ1-6; D is perhaps TRBD1 (5 bases). Germline V gene sequence: CDR1 MNHEY, CDR2 SVGAGI. The CDR3 consists of 16 residues. Deletions cut 3 bases from V and 9 bases from J, with 18 bases between. CDR3 coding DNA: TGTGCCAGCAGTTATGGGGGGGAACGAGCGAGTTCACCCCTCCACTTT. Its protein is CASSYGGERASSPLHF.

This clone is a singleton in its sample. The chain links TRBV5-4 to TRBJ2-2; 11 nucleotides match TRBD2. CDR1 is SGHNT and CDR2 is YYREEE in the germline V gene (reference sequence). The V and J ends lost 4 bases and 4 bases, in that order; junction bases with no gene match: 12. The CDR3 totals 18 residues. The CDR3 DNA reads TGTGCCAGCAGCCCCGGAGGTCTAGCGGGGGGCCGCACCGGGGAGCTGTTTTTT. Protein: CASSPGGLAGGRTGELFF. Variable domain in full (rest from reference TRBV5-4 and TRBJ2-2): ETGVTQSPTHLIKTRGQQVTLRCSSQSGHNTVSWYQQALGQGPQFIFQYYREEENGRGNFPPRFSGLQFPNYSSELNVNALELDDSALYLCASSPGGLAGGRTGELFFGEGSRLTVL.

The chain recombines TRBV7-9 with TRBJ2-2, with D possibly being TRBD1 (6 bases). Between the trimmed V and J ends, which lost 4 bases and 9 bases, there was a span of 15 bases. Germline values: CDR1 SEHNR, CDR2 FQNEAQ (reference sequence). This CDR3 contains 14 residues. The CDR3 here is CASSSVLQGWELFF. The CDR3 DNA reads as TGTGCCAGCAGCTCCGTGTTACAGGGCTGGGAGCTGTTTTTT. The full variable domain, its missing parts supplied by reference TRBV7-9 and TRBJ2-2, is DTGVSQNPRHKITKRGQNVTFRCDPISEHNRLYWYRQTLGQGPEFLTYFQNEAQLEKSRLLSDRFSAERPKGSFSTLEIQRTEQGDSAMYLCASSSVLQGWELFFGEGSRLTVL.

The V call is TRBV27, the J call TRBJ1-1; maybe TRBD1 (6 bases). The germline V and J ends were trimmed by 5 bases and 1 base, with 11 bases remaining between them. CDR3 length equals 14 residues. CDR1 MNHEY and CDR2 SMNVEV come from the germline V gene (reference sequence). The CDR3 nucleotides read TGTGCCAGCAGTCCATACAGGGCGAACACTGAAGCTTTCTTT. Residues: CASSPYRANTEAFF.

CDR3 sequence: CSAPGPYEQYF. The CDR3, as DNA: TGCAGTGCTCCGGGACCCTACGAGCAGTACTTC. The chain combines TRBV20-1 with TRBJ2-7; tentatively, D is TRBD1 or TRBD2 (5 bases each). Trimming removed 5 bases from V and 2 bases from J, with 7 bases in between. Germline assignment: CDR1 DFQATT and CDR2 SNEGSKA (reference sequence). The CDR3 sequence is 11 residues long.

This clone showed up just once. V gene TRBV30 combines with J gene TRBJ1-5; the D is unclear. The germline V gene has CDR1 GTSNPN and CDR2 SVGIG (reference sequence). V gave up 0 bases and J gave up 1 base, with 10 bases separating them. The CDR3 length is 15 residues. In nucleotides, the CDR3 is TGTGCCTGGAGTGTAGGTGCAGCCAGCAATCAGCCCCAGCATTTT. This codes for CAWSVGAASNQPQHF.

The V and J genes are TRBV7-9 and TRBJ1-2; the D is unclear. CDR3 length: 15 amino acids. Germline V gene data show CDR1 as SEHNR and CDR2 as FQNEAQ (reference sequence). V dropped 2 bases and J dropped 0 bases, with 10 bases sitting between them. As DNA, the CDR3 is TGTGCCAGCAGCTTATCGGATAACCCTAACTATGGCTACACCTTC. The encoded protein is CASSLSDNPNYGYTF.

The CDR3 DNA sequence: TGTGCCAGCAGCTTTGGGCTAGCGGGCGCCGTGGCGGGGGAGCTGTTTTTT. Translating gives CASSFGLAGAVAGELFF. The rearrangement joins TRBV13 to TRBJ2-2; 8 nucleotides align to TRBD2. Germline CDR1 and CDR2: PRHDT and FYEKMQ (reference sequence). The CDR3 has 17 amino acids. Trimming took 3 bases from V and 8 from J; bases not matched to a gene: 14.

This clone appeared a single time. This chain links TRBV7-8 with TRBJ2-7; tentatively, D is TRBD1 (6 bases). There are 15 residues in the CDR3. Germline V gene sequence: CDR1 SGHVS, CDR2 FQNEAQ. V was shortened by 6 bases and J by 4 bases, with 19 bases between the two germline ends. The CDR3 region is CASRPSRGSGYEQYF. The CDR3 region has the DNA TGTGCCAGCAGGCCAAGCAGGGGTAGTGGGTACGAGCAGTACTTC.

This clone showed up just once. The chain links TRBV5-1 to TRBJ1-2; D gene unclear. The CDR3 contains 14 residues. Germline V lookup: CDR1 SGHRS, CDR2 YFSETQ. Trimming shortened V by 3 bases and J by 7 bases, and 16 bases separated the two germline ends. CDR3 in DNA: TGCGCCAGCAGCTCCACGCGGGGTCTCGGTGGCTACACCTTC. Encoded protein: CASSSTRGLGGYTF.

This sequence joins TRBV10-3 and TRBJ1-5; TRBD1 matches at 7 bases. The CDR3 covers 13 residues. The V gene's germline CDR1 is ENHRY and CDR2 SYGVKD. Trimming removed 10 bases from V and 6 bases from J; junction bases left unmatched: 9. The CDR3 loop reads CAKDLTGAQPQHF. Here the CDR3 DNA reads TGTGCCAAAGACCTTACAGGGGCTCAGCCCCAGCATTTT.

As concerns this clone: The same CDR3 arises from other DNA sequences in this sample as well. V gene TRBV18 combines with J gene TRBJ1-1; tentative D call: TRBD1 (5 bases). V lost 5 bases, J lost 6 bases, and 13 bases lay in between. In germline, CDR1 is KGHSH, CDR2 LQKENI. The length of the CDR3 is 13 residues. The CDR3 region has the DNA TGTGCCAGCTCAACTGGGGGGGTGGCTGAAGCTTTCTTT. It is translated as CASSTGGVAEAFF.

CDR3 region: CASTTGDRVGEQYF. CDR3 in DNA: TGCGCCAGCACCACCGGGGACAGGGTTGGCGAGCAGTACTTC. The J gene is TRBJ2-7, the V gene TRBV5-1, with TRBD1 matching 9 bases. V trimming: 6 bases; J trimming: 6 bases; junction bases outside the gene matches: 10. The CDR3 sequence is 14 residues long. In germline, CDR1 is SGHRS, CDR2 YFSETQ.

V usage is TRBV7-9 and J usage is TRBJ1-2; 8 bases agree with TRBD1. V shed 6 bases, J shed 7 bases, and the junction held 16 bases outside the gene matches. The CDR3 is 16 amino acids. Germline V gives CDR1 SEHNR, CDR2 FQNEAQ (reference sequence). In DNA, the CDR3 is TGTGCCAGCAGTATTAGGTCCGGACAGGGCGTCAGTGGCTACACCTTC. Translating it yields CASSIRSGQGVSGYTF. The full variable domain, with the rest looked up from reference TRBV7-9 and TRBJ1-2, is DTGVSQNPRHKITKRGQNVTFRCDPISEHNRLYWYRQTLGQGPEFLTYFQNEAQLEKSRLLSDRFSAERPKGSFSTLEIQRTEQGDSAMYLCASSIRSGQGVSGYTFGSGTRLTVV.

The J gene is TRBJ1-2, the V gene TRBV19; possibly TRBD1 for D (5 bases). Germline assignment: CDR1 LNHDA and CDR2 SQIVND (reference sequence). V lost 1 base and J lost 4, with 16 bases in between. There are 16 residues in the CDR3. This CDR3 is CASSIGSGFQGYGYTF. The CDR3, as DNA: TGTGCCAGTAGTATAGGATCCGGGTTTCAGGGCTATGGCTACACCTTC.

The rearrangement links TRBV6-5 to TRBJ2-7, with 7 bases fitting TRBD1. This CDR3 spans 12 amino acids. The V segment lost 10 bases and the J segment 3 bases; nucleotides outside the gene matches: 6. Germline V gives CDR1 MNHEY, CDR2 SVGAGI. The CDR3 region has the DNA TGTGCCATCCGGGACAGACACTACGAGCAGTACTTC. Translation gives CAIRDRHYEQYF.

The chain recombines TRBV9 with TRBJ1-6, with D possibly TRBD1 on 6 matching bases. The CDR3 spans 14 residues. The V end was cut by 4 bases, the J end by 10 bases, with 15 bases between. Per germline, CDR1 SGDLS and CDR2 YYNGEE. The DNA of the CDR3 is TGTGCCAGCAGCCTATCAGGGGAATCCTCACCCCTCCACTTT. This translates into CASSLSGESSPLHF.

The chain combines TRBV7-9 with TRBJ1-1; D gene ambiguous. Between the trimmed V and J ends, which lost 2 bases and 2 bases, there was a span of 9 bases. From germline, CDR1 is SEHNR and CDR2 FQNEAQ (reference sequence). This CDR3 contains 14 residues. The CDR3 bases are TGTGCCAGCAGCTTATTCGGTCCTAACACTGAAGCTTTCTTT. This encodes CASSLFGPNTEAFF.